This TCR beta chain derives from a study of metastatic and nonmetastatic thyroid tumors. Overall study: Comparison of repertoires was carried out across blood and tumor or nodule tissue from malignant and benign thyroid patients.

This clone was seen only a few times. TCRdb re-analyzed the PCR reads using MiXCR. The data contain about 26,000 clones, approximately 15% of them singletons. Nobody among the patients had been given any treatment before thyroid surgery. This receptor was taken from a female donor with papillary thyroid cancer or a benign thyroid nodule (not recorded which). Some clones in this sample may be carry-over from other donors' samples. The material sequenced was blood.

CDR3 DNA sequence: TGTGCCAGCAGTTGGGAAGCGACGTCCCATGAGCAGTTCTTC. It specifies CASSWEATSHEQFF. The rearrangement joins TRBV27 to TRBJ2-1; D is unresolved. Germline loops: CDR1 MNHEY, CDR2 SMNVEV (reference sequence). With 4 bases removed from V and 8 bases from J, the gap between germline ends came to 15 bases. The CDR3 totals 14 residues.